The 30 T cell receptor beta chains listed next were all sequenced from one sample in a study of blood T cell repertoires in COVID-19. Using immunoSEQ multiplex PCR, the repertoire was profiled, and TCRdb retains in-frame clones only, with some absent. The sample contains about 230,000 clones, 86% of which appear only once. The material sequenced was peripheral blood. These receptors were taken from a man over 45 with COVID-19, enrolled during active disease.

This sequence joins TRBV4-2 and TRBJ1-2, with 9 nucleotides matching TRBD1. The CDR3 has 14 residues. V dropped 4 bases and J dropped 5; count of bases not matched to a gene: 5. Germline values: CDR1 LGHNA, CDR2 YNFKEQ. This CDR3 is CASSPRTGEYGYTF. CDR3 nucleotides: TGTGCCAGCAGCCCCCGGACAGGGGAGTATGGCTACACCTTC.

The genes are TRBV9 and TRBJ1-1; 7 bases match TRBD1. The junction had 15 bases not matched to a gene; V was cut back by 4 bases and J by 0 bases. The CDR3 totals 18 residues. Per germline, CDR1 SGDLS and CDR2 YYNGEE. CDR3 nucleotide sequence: TGTGCCAGCAGCCCCGTACAGGGGTTTTCAACTCTGAACACTGAAGCTTTCTTT. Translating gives CASSPVQGFSTLNTEAFF. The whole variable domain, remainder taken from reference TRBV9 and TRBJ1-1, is DSGVTQTPKHLITATGQRVTLRCSPRSGDLSVYWYQQSLDQGLQFLIQYYNGEERAKGNILERFSAQQFPDLHSELNLSSLELGDSALYFCASSPVQGFSTLNTEAFFGQGTRLTVV.

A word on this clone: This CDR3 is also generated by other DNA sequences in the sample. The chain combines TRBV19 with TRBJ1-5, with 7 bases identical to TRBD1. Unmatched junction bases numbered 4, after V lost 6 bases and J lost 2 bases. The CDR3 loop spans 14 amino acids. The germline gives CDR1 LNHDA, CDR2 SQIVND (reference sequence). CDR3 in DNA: TGTGCCAGTAGCGGTCAGGGGGGCAATCAGCCCCAGCATTTT. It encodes CASSGQGGNQPQHF.

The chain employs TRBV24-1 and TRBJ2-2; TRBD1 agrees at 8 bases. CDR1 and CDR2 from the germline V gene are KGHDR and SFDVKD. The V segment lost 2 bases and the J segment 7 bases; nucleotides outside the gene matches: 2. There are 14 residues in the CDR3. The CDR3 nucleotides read TGTGCCACCAGTGATTCCGGGACAGGCGGGGAGCTGTTTTTT. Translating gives CATSDSGTGGELFF.

The CDR3 spells CASSRGVGETQYF. CDR3 coding DNA: TGTGCCAGCAGCCGGGGTGTTGGCGAGACCCAGTACTTC. The chain combines TRBV11-3 with TRBJ2-5, with D maybe TRBD2 (5 bases). V was trimmed by 5 bases and J by 5 bases, leaving 12 bases between them. Germline V CDR1 and CDR2: SGHNT, YENEEA. CDR3 size: 13 residues.

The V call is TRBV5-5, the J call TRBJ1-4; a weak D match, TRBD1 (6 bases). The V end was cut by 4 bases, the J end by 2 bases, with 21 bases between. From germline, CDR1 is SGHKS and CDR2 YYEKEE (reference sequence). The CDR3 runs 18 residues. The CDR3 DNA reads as TGTGCCAGCAGCCCCATTGGGGGCAGGGAGTACACTAATGAAAAACTGTTTTTT. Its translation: CASSPIGGREYTNEKLFF.

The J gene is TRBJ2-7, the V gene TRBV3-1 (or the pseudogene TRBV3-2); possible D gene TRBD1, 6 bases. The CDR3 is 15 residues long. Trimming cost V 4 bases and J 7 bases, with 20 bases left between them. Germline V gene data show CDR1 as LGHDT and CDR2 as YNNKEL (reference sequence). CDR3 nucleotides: TGTGCCAGCAGCCTTGTGACAGGACATCCTGGAGAGCAGTACTTC. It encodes CASSLVTGHPGEQYF.

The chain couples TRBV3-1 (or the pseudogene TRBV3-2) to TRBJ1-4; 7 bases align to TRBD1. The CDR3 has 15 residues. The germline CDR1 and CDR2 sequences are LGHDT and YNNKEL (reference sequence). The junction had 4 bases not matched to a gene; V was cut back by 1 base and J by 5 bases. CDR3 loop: CASSQAPQGNEKLFF. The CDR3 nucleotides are TGTGCCAGCAGCCAAGCCCCACAGGGGAATGAAAAACTGTTTTTT.

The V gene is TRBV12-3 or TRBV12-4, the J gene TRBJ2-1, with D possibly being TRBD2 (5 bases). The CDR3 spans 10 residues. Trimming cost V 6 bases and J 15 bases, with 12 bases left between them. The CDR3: CASRGGALFF. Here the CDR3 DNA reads TGTGCCAGCAGAGGAGGCGCGTTGTTCTTC.

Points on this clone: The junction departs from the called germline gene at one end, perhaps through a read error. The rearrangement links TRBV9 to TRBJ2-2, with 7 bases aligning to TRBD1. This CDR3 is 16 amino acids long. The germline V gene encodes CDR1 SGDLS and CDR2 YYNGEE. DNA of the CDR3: TGTGCCAACAGCCCCCGAACAGGGGTTCAGACCGGGGAGCTGTTTTTT. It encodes CANSPRTGVQTGELFF.

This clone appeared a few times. CDR3 sequence: CSAYHGVDTEAFF. In DNA form, the CDR3 reads TGCAGCGCCTATCACGGGGTGGACACTGAAGCTTTCTTT. The rearrangement joins TRBV29-1 to TRBJ1-1; D call uncertain. V was shortened by 7 bases and J by 3 bases, with 15 bases between the two germline ends. Germline loops: CDR1 SQVTM, CDR2 ANQGSEA. CDR3 length equals 13 residues.

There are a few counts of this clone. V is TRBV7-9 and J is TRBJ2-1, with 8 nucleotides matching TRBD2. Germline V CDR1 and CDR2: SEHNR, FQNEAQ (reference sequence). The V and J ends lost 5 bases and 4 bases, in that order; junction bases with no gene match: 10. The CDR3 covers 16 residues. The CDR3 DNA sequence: TGTGCCAGCAGCCTAAAGCGGGAGATACTGTACAATGAGCAGTTCTTC. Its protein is CASSLKREILYNEQFF.

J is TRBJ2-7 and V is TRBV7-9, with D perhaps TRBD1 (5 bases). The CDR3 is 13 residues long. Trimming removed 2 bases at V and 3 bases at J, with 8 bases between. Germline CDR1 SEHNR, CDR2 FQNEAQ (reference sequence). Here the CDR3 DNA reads TGTGCCAGCAGCTTACAGGACAACTACGAGCAGTACTTC. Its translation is CASSLQDNYEQYF.

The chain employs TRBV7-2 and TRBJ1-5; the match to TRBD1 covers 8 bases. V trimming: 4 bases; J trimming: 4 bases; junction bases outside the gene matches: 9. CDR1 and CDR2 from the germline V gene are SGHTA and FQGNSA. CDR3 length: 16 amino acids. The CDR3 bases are TGTGCCAGCAGCTCGGGACAGGCGCGCTTGAATCAGCCCCAGCATTTT. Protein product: CASSSGQARLNQPQHF. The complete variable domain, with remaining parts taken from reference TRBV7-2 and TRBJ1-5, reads GAGVSQSPSNKVTEKGKDVELRCDPISGHTALYWYRQSLGQGLEFLIYFQGNSAPDKSGLPSDRFSAERTGGSVSTLTIQRTQQEDSAVYLCASSSGQARLNQPQHFGDGTRLSIL.

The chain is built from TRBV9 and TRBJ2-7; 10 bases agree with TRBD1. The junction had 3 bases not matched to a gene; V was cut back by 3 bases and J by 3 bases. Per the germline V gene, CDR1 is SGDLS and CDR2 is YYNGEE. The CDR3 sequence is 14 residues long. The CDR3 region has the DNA TGTGCCAGCAGCGCTGGGACAGGGGTCTACGAGCAGTACTTC. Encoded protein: CASSAGTGVYEQYF.

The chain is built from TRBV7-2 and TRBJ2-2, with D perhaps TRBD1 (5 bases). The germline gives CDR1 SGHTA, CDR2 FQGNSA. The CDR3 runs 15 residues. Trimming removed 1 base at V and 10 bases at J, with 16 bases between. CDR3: CASSLGGRTTEELFF. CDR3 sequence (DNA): TGTGCCAGCAGCTTAGGGGGCAGGACAACTGAGGAGCTGTTTTTT.

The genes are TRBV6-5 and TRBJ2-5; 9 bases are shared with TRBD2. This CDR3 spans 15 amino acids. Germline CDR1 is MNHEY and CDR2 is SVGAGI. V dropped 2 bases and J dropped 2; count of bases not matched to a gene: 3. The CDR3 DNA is TGTGCCAGCAGTTACGGCCTAGCGGGACAAGAGACCCAGTACTTC. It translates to CASSYGLAGQETQYF.

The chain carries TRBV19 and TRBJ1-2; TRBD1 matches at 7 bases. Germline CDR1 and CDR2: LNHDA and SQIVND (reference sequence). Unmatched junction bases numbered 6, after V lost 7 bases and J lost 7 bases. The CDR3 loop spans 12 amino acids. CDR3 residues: CASIAQGGGYTF. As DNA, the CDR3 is TGTGCCAGTATTGCCCAGGGGGGTGGCTACACCTTC.

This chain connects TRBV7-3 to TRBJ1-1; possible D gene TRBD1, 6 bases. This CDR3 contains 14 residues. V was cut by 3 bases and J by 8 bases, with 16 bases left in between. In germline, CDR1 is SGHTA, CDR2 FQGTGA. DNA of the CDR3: TGTGCCAGCAGCTTTTCCCCAGGGGCCGGGGAAGCTTTCTTT. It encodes CASSFSPGAGEAFF.

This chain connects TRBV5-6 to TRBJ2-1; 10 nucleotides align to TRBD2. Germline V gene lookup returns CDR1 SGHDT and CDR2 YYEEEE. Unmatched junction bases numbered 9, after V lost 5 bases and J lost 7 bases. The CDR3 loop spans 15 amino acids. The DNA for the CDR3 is TGTGCCAGCAGTAACCTAGCGGGAGTTAGGAATGAGCAGTTCTTC. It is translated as CASSNLAGVRNEQFF.

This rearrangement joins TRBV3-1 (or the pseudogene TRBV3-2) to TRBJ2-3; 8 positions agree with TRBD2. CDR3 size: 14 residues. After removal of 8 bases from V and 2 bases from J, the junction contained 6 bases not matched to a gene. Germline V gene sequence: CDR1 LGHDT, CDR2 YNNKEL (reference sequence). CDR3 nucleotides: TGTGCCAGCGGCGGCGGGGGGCCCACAGATACGCAGTATTTT. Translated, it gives CASGGGGPTDTQYF.

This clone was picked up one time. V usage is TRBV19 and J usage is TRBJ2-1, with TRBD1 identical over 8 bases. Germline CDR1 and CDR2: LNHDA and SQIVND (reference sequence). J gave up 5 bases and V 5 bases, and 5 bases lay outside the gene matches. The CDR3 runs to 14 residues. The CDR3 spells CASSPDRDNNEQFF. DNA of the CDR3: TGTGCCAGTAGTCCGGACAGGGACAACAATGAGCAGTTCTTC.

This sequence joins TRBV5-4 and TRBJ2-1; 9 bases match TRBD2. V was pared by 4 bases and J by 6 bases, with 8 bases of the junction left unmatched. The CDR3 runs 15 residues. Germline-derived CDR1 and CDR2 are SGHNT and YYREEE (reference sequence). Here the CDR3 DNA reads TGTGCCAGCAGCCCCGCGGGGGGGCCCAGCAATGAGCAGTTCTTC. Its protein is CASSPAGGPSNEQFF.

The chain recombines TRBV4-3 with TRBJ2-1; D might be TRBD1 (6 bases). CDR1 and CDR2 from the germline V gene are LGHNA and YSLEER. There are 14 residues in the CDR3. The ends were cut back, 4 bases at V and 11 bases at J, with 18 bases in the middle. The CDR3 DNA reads TGCGCCAGCAGCCCTACGATTGGGGGCTCTCAGCAGTTCTTC. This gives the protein CASSPTIGGSQQFF.

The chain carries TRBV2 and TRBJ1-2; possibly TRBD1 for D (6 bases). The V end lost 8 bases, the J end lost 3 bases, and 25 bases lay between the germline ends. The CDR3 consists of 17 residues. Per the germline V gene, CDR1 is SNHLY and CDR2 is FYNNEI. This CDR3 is CASRYLPGTRKDYGYTF. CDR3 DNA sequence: TGTGCCAGCCGATACCTTCCCGGGACAAGGAAAGACTATGGCTACACCTTC.

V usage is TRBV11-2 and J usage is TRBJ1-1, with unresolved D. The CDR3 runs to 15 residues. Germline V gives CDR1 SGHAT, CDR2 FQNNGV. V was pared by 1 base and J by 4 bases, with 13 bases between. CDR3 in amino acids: CASSLVLGGFTEAFF. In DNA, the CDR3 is TGTGCCAGCAGCTTAGTTCTTGGAGGGTTCACTGAAGCTTTCTTT.

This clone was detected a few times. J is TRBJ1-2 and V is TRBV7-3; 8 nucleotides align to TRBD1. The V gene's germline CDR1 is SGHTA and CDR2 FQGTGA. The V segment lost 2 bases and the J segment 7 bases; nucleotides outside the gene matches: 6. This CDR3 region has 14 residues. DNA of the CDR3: TGTGCCAGCAGCTTATATCAGGGGGCAGGTGGCTACACCTTC. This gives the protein CASSLYQGAGGYTF. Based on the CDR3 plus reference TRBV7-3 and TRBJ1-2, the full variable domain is GAGVSQTPSNKVTEKGKYVELRCDPISGHTALYWYRQSLGQGPEFLIYFQGTGAADDSGLPNDRFFAVRPEGSVSTLKIQRTERGDSAVYLCASSLYQGAGGYTFGSGTRLTVV.

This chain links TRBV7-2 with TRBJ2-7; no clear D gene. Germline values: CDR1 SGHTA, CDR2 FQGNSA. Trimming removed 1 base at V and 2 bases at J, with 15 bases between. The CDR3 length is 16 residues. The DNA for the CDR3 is TGTGCCAGCAGCTTAGTCCTTTCCTCCGAGACCTACGAGCAGTACTTC. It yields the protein CASSLVLSSETYEQYF. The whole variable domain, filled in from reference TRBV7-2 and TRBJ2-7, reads GAGVSQSPSNKVTEKGKDVELRCDPISGHTALYWYRQSLGQGLEFLIYFQGNSAPDKSGLPSDRFSAERTGGSVSTLTIQRTQQEDSAVYLCASSLVLSSETYEQYFGPGTRLTVT.

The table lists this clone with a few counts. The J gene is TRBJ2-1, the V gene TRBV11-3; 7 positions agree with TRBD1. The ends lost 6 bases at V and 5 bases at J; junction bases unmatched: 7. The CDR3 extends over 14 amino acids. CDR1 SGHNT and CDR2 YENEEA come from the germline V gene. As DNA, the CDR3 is TGTGCCAGCAGAAAGGGGGCGAGAGACAATGAGCAGTTCTTC. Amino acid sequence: CASRKGARDNEQFF.

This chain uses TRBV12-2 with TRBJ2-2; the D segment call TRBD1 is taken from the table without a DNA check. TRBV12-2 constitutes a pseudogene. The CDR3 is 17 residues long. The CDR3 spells CASRLVRRQGCTGELFF. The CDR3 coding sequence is TGTGCAAGTCGCTTAGTCCGGCGGCAGGGGTGCACCGGGGAGCTGTTTTTT.